The 11 T cell receptor beta chains reported below all come from one sample, sequenced in a study of T-cell memory formation after mild COVID-19. TCRdb analysed the 5' RACE reads with MiXCR anew, one entry per CDR3 protein. The profile shows 150,000 to 200,000 distinct CDR3 sequences, more than 9% of them singletons. Sequenced material: PBMCs or a T cell subset sorted from them (not recorded which). These receptors all come from a man in his late teens or twenties who had mild COVID-19 (a few samples of this study predate the infection). Cell type and time point are not known.

This rearrangement joins TRBV7-2 to TRBJ1-5; D might be TRBD1 (5 bases). Trimming pared 5 bases from V and 7 bases from J, leaving 15 bases between. Germline V gene sequence: CDR1 SGHTA, CDR2 FQGNSA. CDR3 length: 14 residues. The CDR3, as DNA: TGTGCCAGCAGCCTTTGGGGGGGTTGGCAGCCCCAGCATTTT. This translates into CASSLWGGWQPQHF. Supplemented by reference TRBV7-2 and TRBJ1-5, the full variable domain reads GAGVSQSPSNKVTEKGKDVELRCDPISGHTALYWYRQSLGQGLEFLIYFQGNSAPDKSGLPSDRFSAERTGGSVSTLTIQRTQQEDSAVYLCASSLWGGWQPQHFGDGTRLSIL.

J is TRBJ2-7 and V is TRBV6-5, with D perhaps TRBD1 (6 bases). The CDR3 runs 13 residues. V lost 4 bases and J 7 bases, leaving 14 bases between the germline ends. CDR1 is MNHEY, CDR2 SVGAGI, per germline. CDR3 in amino acids: CASSSLQGREQYV. CDR3 nucleotide sequence: TGTGCCAGCAGTTCCCTACAGGGACGGGAGCAGTACGTC.

This clonotype showed up just a few times. V usage is TRBV6-2 or TRBV6-3 and J usage is TRBJ2-1; no clear D gene. CDR3 length: 15 residues. Germline lookup yields CDR1 MNHEY and CDR2 SVGEGT. V gave up 2 bases and J gave up 9 bases, with 17 bases separating them. The CDR3 reads CASSYLVAAGSEQFF. The CDR3 DNA sequence: TGTGCCAGCAGTTACCTCGTGGCCGCCGGTAGTGAGCAGTTCTTC.

This clonotype was found many times. The V gene is TRBV7-2, the J gene TRBJ2-7; D is possibly TRBD1 (6 bases). Trimming removed 6 bases from V and 2 bases from J, with 14 bases in between. CDR3 length: 14 residues. Germline V lookup: CDR1 SGHTA, CDR2 FQGNSA. The CDR3 here is CASSGRGSAYEQYF. CDR3 in DNA: TGTGCCAGCAGTGGAAGGGGGTCGGCCTACGAGCAGTACTTC. The full variable domain, completed using reference TRBV7-2 and TRBJ2-7, is GAGVSQSPSNKVTEKGKDVELRCDPISGHTALYWYRQSLGQGLEFLIYFQGNSAPDKSGLPSDRFSAERTGGSVSTLTIQRTQQEDSAVYLCASSGRGSAYEQYFGPGTRLTVT.

The sample holds a few counts of this clonotype. This chain links TRBV7-8 with TRBJ2-7, with TRBD1 identical over 10 bases. V shed 4 bases and J 5 bases; nucleotides not matched to a gene: 11. Germline V gene lookup returns CDR1 SGHVS and CDR2 FQNEAQ. The CDR3 totals 16 residues. The DNA for the CDR3 is TGTGCCAGCAGCTATAACCGGGGGACAGGGGTAAACGAGCAGTACTTC. Its protein is CASSYNRGTGVNEQYF.

This clonotype was found a few times. The chain carries TRBV12-3 or TRBV12-4 and TRBJ2-3; 8 nucleotides agree with TRBD2. The V segment lost 7 bases and the J segment 0 bases; nucleotides outside the gene matches: 3. The CDR3 totals 14 residues. The DNA for the CDR3 is TGTGCCAGCAAGGCGGGGGGCAGCACAGATACGCAGTATTTT. Protein product: CASKAGGSTDTQYF.

The chain has TRBV6-6 and TRBJ2-7; D is possibly TRBD2 (5 bases). Germline V CDR1 and CDR2: MNHNY, SVGAGI (reference sequence). The CDR3 totals 13 residues. Deletions cut 7 bases from V and 6 bases from J, with 16 bases between. CDR3 region: CASTEGLKGEQYV. The CDR3 region has the DNA TGTGCCAGCACCGAGGGATTAAAGGGCGAGCAGTACGTC.

This clonotype was seen many times. CDR3 in amino acids: CASSPQTGRNEQFF. In nucleotides, the CDR3 is TGTGCCAGCAGCCCGCAGACAGGAAGAAATGAGCAGTTCTTC. This chain connects TRBV7-3 to TRBJ2-1; a possible D gene is TRBD1 (6 bases). This CDR3 spans 14 amino acids. Between the trimmed V and J ends, which lost 5 bases and 7 bases, there was a span of 15 bases. Germline V gives CDR1 SGHTA, CDR2 FQGTGA.

This clonotype was seen only a few times. The chain links TRBV5-1 to TRBJ1-2; 8 bases are a match to TRBD1. The CDR3 is made up of 14 amino acids. From germline, CDR1 is SGHRS and CDR2 YFSETQ. V lost 4 bases to trimming and J lost 2 bases; unmatched junction nucleotides: 4. The CDR3 nucleotides read TGCGCCAGCAGCATGGGACAGGTGAACTATGGCTACACCTTC. It specifies CASSMGQVNYGYTF.

This rearrangement joins TRBV3-1 to TRBJ2-2; D is ambiguous. CDR3 length: 15 residues. Trimming stripped 1 base from V and 7 bases from J, with 13 bases between. Germline V gives CDR1 LGHDT, CDR2 YNNKEL (reference sequence). CDR3 sequence: CASSQAPWALGELFF. For the CDR3, the DNA is TGTGCCAGCAGCCAAGCCCCATGGGCCCTCGGGGAGCTGTTTTTT.

V usage is TRBV4-3 and J usage is TRBJ2-2, with 7 bases fitting TRBD2. The germline gives CDR1 LGHNA, CDR2 YSLEER. This CDR3 spans 17 amino acids. Losses at the gene ends were 4 bases for V and 6 bases for J; bases not matched to a gene: 14. This chain's CDR3 is CASSRTPSGDLSGELFF. The CDR3 bases are TGCGCCAGCAGCCGGACCCCCAGCGGGGATCTTTCCGGGGAGCTGTTTTTT.